This T cell receptor beta chain was observed in a study of cytomegalovirus exposure and HLA in healthy donors. This CDR3 is 16 amino acids long. The germline CDR1 and CDR2 sequences are SGHDT and YYEEEE. J gave up 8 bases and V 3 bases, and 16 bases lay outside the gene matches. The primer mix had 60 Vbeta and 13 Jbeta primers. Profiling relied on immunoSEQ multiplex PCR, and the TCRdb table lists in-frame clones only, not all of them. The sample includes 70,000 to 85,000 clones, 74% of them seen just once. Source material: PBMCs. V and J are TRBV5-6 and TRBJ1-2, with TRBD1 matching 7 bases. This clonotype originated in a man aged 40-50 years in good health and CMV-seropositive. In DNA, the CDR3 is TGTGCCAGCAGCTCAAGACCTCGGGACAGTCGTTTGGGCTACACCTTC. The encoded protein is CASSSRPRDSRLGYTF.